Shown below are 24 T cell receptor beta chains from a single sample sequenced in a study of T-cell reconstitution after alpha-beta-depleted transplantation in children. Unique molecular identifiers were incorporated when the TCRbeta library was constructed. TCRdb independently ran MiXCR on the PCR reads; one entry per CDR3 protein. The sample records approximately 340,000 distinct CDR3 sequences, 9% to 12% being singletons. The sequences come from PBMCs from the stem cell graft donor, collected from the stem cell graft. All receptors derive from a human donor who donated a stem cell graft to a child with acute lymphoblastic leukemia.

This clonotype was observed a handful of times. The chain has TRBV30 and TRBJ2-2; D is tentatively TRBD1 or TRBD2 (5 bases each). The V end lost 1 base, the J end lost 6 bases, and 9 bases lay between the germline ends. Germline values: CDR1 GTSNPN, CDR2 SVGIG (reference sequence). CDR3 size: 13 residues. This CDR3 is CAWSGGGPGELFF. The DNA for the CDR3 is TGTGCCTGGAGTGGTGGGGGACCCGGGGAGCTGTTTTTT.

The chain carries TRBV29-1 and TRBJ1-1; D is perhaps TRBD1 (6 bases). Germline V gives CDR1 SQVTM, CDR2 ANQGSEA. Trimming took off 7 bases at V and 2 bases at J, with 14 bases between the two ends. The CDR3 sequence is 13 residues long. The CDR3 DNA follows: TGCAGCGCCTGTACAGGGCCAAACACTGAAGCTTTCTTT. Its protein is CSACTGPNTEAFF.

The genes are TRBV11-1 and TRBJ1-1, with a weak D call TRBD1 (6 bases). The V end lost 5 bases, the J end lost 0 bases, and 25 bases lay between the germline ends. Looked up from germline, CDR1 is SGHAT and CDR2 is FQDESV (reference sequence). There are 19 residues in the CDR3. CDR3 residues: CASSPDRTLQEAMNTEAFF. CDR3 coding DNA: TGTGCCAGCAGCCCCGACAGGACTCTCCAGGAGGCCATGAACACTGAAGCTTTCTTT.

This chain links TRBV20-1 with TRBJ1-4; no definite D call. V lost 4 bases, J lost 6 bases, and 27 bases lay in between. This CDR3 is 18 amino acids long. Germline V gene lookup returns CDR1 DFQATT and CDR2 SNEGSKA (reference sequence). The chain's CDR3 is CSATSASQIGRSDEKLFF. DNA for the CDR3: TGCAGTGCTACTAGTGCCAGCCAGATTGGGAGGTCGGATGAAAAACTGTTTTTT.

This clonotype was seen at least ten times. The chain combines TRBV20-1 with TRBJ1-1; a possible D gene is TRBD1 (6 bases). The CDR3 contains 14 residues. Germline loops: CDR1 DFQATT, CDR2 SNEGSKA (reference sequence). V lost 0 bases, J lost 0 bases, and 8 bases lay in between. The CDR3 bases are TGCAGTGCTAGAGAGGACAGTATGAACACTGAAGCTTTCTTT. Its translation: CSAREDSMNTEAFF.

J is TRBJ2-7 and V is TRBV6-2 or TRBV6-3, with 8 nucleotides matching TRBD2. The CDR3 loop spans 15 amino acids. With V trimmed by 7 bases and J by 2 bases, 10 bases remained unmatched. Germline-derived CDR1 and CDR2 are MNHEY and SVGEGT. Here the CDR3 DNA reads TGTGCCAGCACTCCCGACAGACTAGCGCCCTACGAGCAGTACTTC. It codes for CASTPDRLAPYEQYF.

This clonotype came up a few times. The CDR3 DNA sequence: TGTGCCAGCAGCTTCCTAGCGGGAGGGCCGGACGAGCAGTACTTC. It codes for CASSFLAGGPDEQYF. The rearrangement links TRBV7-2 to TRBJ2-7, with 12 bases fitting TRBD2. This CDR3 has 15 amino acids. V shed 3 bases, J shed 5 bases, and the junction held 5 bases outside the gene matches. Germline CDR1 SGHTA, CDR2 FQGNSA.

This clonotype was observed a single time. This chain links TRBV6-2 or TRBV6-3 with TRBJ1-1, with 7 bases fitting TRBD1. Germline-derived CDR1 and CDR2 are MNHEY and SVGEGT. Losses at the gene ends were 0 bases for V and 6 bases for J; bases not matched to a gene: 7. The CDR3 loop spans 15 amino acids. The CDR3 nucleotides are TGTGCCAGCAGTTACTCCCCAGGGGGGGTTCCTGAAGCTTTCTTT. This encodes CASSYSPGGVPEAFF.

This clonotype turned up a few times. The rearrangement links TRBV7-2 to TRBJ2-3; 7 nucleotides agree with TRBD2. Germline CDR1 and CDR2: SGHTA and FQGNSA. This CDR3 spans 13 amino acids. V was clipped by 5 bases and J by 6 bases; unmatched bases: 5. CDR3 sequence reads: CASSPLLADTQYF. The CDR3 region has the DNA TGTGCCAGCAGCCCCCTACTAGCGGATACGCAGTATTTT.

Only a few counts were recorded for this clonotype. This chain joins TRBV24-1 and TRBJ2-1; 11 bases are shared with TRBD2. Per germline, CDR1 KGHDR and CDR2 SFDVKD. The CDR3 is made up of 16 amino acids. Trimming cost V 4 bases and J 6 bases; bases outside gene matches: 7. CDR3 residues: CATSDPGTSGLNEQFF. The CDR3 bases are TGTGCCACCAGTGACCCGGGGACTAGCGGCCTCAATGAGCAGTTCTTC.

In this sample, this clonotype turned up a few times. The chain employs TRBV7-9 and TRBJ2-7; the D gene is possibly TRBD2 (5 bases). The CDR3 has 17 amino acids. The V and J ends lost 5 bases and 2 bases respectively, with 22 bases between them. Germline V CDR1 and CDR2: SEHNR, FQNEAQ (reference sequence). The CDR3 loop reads CASSPSSRVPEAYEQYF. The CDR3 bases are TGTGCCAGCAGCCCCTCGTCGAGGGTCCCGGAGGCCTACGAGCAGTACTTC.

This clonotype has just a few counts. The CDR3 spells CASTDQQGTGYEQYF. Here the CDR3 DNA reads TGTGCCAGCACCGATCAACAGGGGACAGGTTACGAGCAGTACTTC. The chain has TRBV7-9 and TRBJ2-7; 8 nucleotides align to TRBD1. CDR1 is SEHNR and CDR2 is FQNEAQ in the germline V gene (reference sequence). The CDR3 consists of 15 residues. J gave up 4 bases and V 7 bases, and 12 bases lay outside the gene matches. The full variable domain, its missing parts supplied by reference TRBV7-9 and TRBJ2-7, is DTGVSQNPRHKITKRGQNVTFRCDPISEHNRLYWYRQTLGQGPEFLTYFQNEAQLEKSRLLSDRFSAERPKGSFSTLEIQRTEQGDSAMYLCASTDQQGTGYEQYFGPGTRLTVT.

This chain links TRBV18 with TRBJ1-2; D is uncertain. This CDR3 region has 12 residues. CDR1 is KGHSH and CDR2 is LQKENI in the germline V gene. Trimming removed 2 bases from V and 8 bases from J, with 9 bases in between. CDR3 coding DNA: TGTGCCAGCTCACCAGCGGGTTGGGGCTACACCTTC. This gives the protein CASSPAGWGYTF.

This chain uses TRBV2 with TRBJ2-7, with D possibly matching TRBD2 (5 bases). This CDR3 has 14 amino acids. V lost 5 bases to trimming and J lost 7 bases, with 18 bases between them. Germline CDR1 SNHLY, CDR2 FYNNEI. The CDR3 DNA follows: TGTGCCAGCAGTTTTGGACTCGAGGGCACGGAGCAGTACTTC. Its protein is CASSFGLEGTEQYF.

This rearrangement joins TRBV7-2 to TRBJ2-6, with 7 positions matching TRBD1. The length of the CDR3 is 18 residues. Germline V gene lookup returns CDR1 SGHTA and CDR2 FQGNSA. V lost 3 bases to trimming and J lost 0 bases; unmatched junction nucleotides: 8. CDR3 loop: CASSLSTWDSSGANVLTF. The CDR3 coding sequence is TGTGCCAGCAGCTTGAGCACCTGGGACAGCTCTGGGGCCAACGTCCTGACTTTC.

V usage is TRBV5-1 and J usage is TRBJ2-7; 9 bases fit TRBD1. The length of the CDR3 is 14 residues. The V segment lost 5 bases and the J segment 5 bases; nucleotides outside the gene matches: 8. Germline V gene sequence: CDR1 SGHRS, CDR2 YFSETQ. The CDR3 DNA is TGCGCCAGCAGGCCTGGACAGGGGATGGACGAGCAGTACTTC. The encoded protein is CASRPGQGMDEQYF.

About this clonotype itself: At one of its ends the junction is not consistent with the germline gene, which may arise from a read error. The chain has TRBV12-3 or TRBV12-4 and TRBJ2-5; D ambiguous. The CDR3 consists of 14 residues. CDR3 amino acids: CASSPLGNQETHYF. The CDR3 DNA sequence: TGTGCCAGCAGTCCCCTGGGGAACCAAGAGACCCACTACTTC.

Here the CDR3 DNA reads TGTGCCAGCAGGCGGATGAGGTACGGTGAGCAGTTCTTC. Translation gives CASRRMRYGEQFF. The chain combines TRBV12-3 or TRBV12-4 with TRBJ2-1; D is uncertain. The CDR3 loop spans 13 amino acids. The ends were cut back, 6 bases at V and 9 bases at J, with 15 bases in the middle.

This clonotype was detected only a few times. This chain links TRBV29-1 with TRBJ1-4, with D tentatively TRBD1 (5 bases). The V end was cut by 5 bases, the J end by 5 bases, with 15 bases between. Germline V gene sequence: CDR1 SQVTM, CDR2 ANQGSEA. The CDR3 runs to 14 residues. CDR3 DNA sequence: TGCAGCGTTCTCCCGGGGCTGTCAAATGAAAAACTGTTTTTT. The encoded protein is CSVLPGLSNEKLFF.

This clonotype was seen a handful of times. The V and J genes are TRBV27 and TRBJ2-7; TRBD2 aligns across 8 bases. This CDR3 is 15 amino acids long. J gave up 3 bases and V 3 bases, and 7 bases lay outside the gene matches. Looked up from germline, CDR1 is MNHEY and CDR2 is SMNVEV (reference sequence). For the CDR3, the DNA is TGTGCCAGCAGTTTGTCGGGACTAGTAATCTACGAGCAGTACTTC. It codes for CASSLSGLVIYEQYF.

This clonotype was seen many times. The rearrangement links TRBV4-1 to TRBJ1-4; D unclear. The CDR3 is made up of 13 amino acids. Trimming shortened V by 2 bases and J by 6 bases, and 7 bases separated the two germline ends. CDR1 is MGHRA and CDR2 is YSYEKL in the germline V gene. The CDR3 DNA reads TGCGCCAGCAGCCAAAACTCGGATGAAAAACTGTTTTTT. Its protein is CASSQNSDEKLFF.

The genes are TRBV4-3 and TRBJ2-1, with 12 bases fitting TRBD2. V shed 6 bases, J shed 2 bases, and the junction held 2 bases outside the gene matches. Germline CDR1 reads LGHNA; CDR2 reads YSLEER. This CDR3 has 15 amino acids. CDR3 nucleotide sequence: TGCGCCAGCAGGCGACTAGCGGGAGCCTACAATGAGCAGTTCTTC. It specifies CASRRLAGAYNEQFF.

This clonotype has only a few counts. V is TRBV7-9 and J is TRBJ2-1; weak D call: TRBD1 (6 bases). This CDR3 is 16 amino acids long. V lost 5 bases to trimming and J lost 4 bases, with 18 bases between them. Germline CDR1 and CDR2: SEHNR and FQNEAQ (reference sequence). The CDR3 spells CASSPPPGVWYNEQFF. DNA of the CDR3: TGTGCCAGCAGCCCCCCCCCAGGGGTGTGGTACAATGAGCAGTTCTTC.

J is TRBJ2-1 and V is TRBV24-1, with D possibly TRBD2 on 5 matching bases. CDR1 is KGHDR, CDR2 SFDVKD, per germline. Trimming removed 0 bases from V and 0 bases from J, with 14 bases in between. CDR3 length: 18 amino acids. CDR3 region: CATSDLQAEKSSYNEQFF. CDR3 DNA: TGTGCCACCAGTGATTTGCAAGCGGAAAAGAGCTCCTACAATGAGCAGTTCTTC.